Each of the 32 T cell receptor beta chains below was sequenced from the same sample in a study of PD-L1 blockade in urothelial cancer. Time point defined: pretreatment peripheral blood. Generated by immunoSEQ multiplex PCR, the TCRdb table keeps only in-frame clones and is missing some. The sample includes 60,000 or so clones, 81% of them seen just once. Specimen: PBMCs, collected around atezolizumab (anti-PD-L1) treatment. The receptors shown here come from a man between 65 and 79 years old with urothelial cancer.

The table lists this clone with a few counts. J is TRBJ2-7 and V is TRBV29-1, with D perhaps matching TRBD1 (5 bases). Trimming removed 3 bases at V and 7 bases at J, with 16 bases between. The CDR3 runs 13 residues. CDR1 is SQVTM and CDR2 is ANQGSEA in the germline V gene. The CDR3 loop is CSVDLGLKGEQYF. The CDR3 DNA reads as TGCAGCGTTGATCTTGGGTTGAAGGGGGAGCAGTACTTC.

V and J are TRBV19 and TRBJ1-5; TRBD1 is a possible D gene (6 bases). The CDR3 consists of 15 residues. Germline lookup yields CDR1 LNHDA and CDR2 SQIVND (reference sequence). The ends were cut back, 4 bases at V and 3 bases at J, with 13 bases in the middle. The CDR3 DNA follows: TGTGCCAGTAGTACCCGGGACATGGTCAATCAGCCCCAGCATTTT. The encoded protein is CASSTRDMVNQPQHF.

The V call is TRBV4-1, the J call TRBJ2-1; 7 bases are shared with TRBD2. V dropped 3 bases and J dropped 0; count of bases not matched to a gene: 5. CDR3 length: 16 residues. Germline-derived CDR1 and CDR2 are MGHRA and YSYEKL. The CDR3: CASSQVLALSYNEQFF. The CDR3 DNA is TGCGCCAGCAGCCAGGTACTAGCGCTCTCCTACAATGAGCAGTTCTTC.

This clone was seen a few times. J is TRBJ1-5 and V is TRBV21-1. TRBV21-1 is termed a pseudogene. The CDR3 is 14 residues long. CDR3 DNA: TGTGCCAGCAGCAAAGATACGGAGAATCAGCCCCAGCATTTT. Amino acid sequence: CASSKDTENQPQHF.

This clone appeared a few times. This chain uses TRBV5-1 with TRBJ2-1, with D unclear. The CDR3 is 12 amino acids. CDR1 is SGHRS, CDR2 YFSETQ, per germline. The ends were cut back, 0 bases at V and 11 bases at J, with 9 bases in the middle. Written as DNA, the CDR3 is TGCGCCAGCAGCTTGGGCGGTCTTCAGCAGTTCTTC. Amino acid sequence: CASSLGGLQQFF.

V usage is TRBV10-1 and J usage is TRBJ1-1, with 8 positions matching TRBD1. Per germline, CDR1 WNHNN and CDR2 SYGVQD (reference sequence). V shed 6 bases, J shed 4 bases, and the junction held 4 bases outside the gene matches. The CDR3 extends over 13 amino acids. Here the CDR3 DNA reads TGCGCCAGCAGGACGGACAGGGCCACTGAAGCTTTCTTT. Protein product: CASRTDRATEAFF.

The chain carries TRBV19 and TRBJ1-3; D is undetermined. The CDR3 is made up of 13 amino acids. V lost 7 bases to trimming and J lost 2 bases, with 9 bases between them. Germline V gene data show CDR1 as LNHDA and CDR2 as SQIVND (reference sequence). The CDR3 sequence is CASTPSAGNTIYF. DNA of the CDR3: TGTGCCAGTACCCCCTCAGCTGGAAACACCATATATTTT.

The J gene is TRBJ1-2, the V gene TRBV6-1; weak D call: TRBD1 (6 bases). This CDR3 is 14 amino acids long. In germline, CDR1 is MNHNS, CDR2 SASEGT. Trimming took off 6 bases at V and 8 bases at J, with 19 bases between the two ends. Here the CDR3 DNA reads TGTGCCAGCAGCGCAGCAGACAGGTCAGGAGGCTACACCTTC. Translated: CASSAADRSGGYTF.

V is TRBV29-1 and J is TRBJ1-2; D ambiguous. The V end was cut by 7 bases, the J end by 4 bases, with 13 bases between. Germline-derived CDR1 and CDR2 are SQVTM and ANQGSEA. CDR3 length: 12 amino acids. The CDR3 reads CSAEGGGYGYTF. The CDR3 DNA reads TGCAGCGCCGAAGGTGGCGGCTATGGCTACACCTTC.

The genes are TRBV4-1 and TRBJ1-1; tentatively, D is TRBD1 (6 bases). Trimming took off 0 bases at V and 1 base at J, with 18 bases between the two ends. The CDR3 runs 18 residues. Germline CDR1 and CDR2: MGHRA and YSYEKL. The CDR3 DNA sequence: TGCGCCAGCAGCCAAGATGTCACAGGGCTTTTTGGGAACACTGAAGCTTTCTTT. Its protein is CASSQDVTGLFGNTEAFF.

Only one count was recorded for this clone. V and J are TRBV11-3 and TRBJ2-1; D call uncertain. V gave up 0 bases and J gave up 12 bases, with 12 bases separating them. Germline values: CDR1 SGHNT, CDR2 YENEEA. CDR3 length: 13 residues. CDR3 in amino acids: CASSLDRSTLQFF. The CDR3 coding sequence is TGTGCCAGCAGCTTAGATCGGTCGACACTGCAGTTCTTC.

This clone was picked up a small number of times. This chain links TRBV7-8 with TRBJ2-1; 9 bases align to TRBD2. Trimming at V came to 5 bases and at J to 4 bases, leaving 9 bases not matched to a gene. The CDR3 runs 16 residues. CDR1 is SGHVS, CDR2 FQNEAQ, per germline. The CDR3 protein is CASSILAGAGYNEQFF. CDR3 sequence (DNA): TGTGCCAGCAGCATCTTAGCGGGAGCCGGATACAATGAGCAGTTCTTC.

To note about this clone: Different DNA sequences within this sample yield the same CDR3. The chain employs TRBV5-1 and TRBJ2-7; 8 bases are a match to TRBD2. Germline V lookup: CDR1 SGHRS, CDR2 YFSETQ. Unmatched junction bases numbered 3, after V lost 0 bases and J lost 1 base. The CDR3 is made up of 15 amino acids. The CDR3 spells CASSLEGLGSYEQYF. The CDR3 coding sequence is TGCGCCAGCAGCTTGGAGGGACTAGGGTCCTACGAGCAGTACTTC.

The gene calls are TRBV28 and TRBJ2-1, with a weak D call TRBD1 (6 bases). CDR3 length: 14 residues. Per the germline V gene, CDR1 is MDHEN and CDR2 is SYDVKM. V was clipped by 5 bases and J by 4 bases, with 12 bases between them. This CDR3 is CASSRGHAYNEQFF. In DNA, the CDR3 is TGTGCCAGCAGTCGGGGACATGCATACAATGAGCAGTTCTTC. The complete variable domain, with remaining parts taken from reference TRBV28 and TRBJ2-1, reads DVKVTQSSRYLVKRTGEKVFLECVQDMDHENMFWYRQDPGLGLRLIYFSYDVKMKEKGDIPEGYSVSREKKERFSLILESASTNQTSMYLCASSRGHAYNEQFFGPGTRLTVL.

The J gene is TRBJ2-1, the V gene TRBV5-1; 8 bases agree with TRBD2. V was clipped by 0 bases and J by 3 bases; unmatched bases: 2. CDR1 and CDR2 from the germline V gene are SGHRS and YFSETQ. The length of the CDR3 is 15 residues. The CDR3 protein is CASSLAGGGYNEQFF. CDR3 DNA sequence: TGCGCCAGCAGCTTGGCCGGGGGGGGCTACAATGAGCAGTTCTTC.

Written as DNA, the CDR3 is TGTGCCAGCAGCTTAGCGCCGTGGGCGGGAGGAGGTGAGCAGTACTTC. Translation gives CASSLAPWAGGGEQYF. The genes are TRBV7-9 and TRBJ2-7; 8 nucleotides line up with TRBD2. CDR3 size: 16 residues. From germline, CDR1 is SEHNR and CDR2 FQNEAQ (reference sequence). After removal of 0 bases from V and 7 bases from J, the junction contained 11 bases not matched to a gene.

The DNA of the CDR3 is TGTGCCAGCAGCTTGGACGGGGTTAGTGGCTACACCTTC. Residues: CASSLDGVSGYTF. The V and J genes are TRBV5-4 and TRBJ1-2; D ambiguous. The CDR3 contains 13 residues. V lost 0 bases, J lost 7 bases, and 10 bases lay in between. Germline values: CDR1 SGHNT, CDR2 YYREEE (reference sequence).

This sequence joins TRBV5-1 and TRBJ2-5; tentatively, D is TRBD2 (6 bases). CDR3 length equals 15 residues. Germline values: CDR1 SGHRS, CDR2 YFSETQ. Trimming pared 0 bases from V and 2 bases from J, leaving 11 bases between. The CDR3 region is CASSLGTGGQETQYF. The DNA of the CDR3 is TGCGCCAGCAGCTTGGGGACTGGGGGGCAAGAGACCCAGTACTTC. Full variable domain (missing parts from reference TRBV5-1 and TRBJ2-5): KAGVTQTPRYLIKTRGQQVTLSCSPISGHRSVSWYQQTPGQGLQFLFEYFSETQRNKGNFPGRFSGRQFSNSRSEMNVSTLELGDSALYLCASSLGTGGQETQYFGPGTRLLVL.

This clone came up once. CDR3: CASSAGQGADGYTF. The DNA of the CDR3 is TGCGCCAGCAGCGCGGGACAGGGGGCGGATGGCTACACCTTC. The J gene is TRBJ1-2, the V gene TRBV5-1; 12 bases are a match to TRBD1. Germline CDR1 is SGHRS and CDR2 is YFSETQ. V was clipped by 4 bases and J by 6 bases; unmatched bases: 4. CDR3 length: 14 amino acids. Combining the CDR3 with reference TRBV5-1 and TRBJ1-2 gives the whole variable domain KAGVTQTPRYLIKTRGQQVTLSCSPISGHRSVSWYQQTPGQGLQFLFEYFSETQRNKGNFPGRFSGRQFSNSRSEMNVSTLELGDSALYLCASSAGQGADGYTFGSGTRLTVV.

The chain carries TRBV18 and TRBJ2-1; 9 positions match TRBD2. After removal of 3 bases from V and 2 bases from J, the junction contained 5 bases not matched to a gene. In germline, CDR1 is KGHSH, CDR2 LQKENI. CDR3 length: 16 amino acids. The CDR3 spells CASSPTAGGTYNEQFF. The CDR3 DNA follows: TGTGCCAGCTCACCGACAGCGGGAGGCACCTACAATGAGCAGTTCTTC.

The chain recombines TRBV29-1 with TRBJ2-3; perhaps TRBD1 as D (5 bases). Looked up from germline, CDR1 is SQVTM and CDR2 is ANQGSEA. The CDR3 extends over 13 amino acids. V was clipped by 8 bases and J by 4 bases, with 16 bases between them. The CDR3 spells CSLSRTSSDTQYF. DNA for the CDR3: TGCAGCTTGTCCCGGACATCTTCAGATACGCAGTATTTT.

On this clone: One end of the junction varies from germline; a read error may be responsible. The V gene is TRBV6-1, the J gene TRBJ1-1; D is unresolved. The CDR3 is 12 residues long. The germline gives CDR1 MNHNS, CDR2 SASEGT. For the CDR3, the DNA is TGTGCCAGCAGTGAAGCGAGGCCCCATAAGCTCTTT. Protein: CASSEARPHKLF.

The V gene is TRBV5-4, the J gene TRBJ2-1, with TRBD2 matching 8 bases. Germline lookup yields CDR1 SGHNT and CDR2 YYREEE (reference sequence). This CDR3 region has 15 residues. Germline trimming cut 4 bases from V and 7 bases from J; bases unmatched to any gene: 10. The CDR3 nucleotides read TGTGCCAGCAGCGGAACTAGCGGACTGGGGAATGAGCAGTTCTTC. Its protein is CASSGTSGLGNEQFF.

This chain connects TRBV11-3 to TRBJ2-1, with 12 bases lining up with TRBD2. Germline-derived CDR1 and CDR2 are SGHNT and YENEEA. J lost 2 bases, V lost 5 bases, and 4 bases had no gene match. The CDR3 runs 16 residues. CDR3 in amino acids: CASSRGLAGTYNEQFF. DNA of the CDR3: TGTGCCAGCAGCCGTGGACTAGCGGGAACCTACAATGAGCAGTTCTTC.

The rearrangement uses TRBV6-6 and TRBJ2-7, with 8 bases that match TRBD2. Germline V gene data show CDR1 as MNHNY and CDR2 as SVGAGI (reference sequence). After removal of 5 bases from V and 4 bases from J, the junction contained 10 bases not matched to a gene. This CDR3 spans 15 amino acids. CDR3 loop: CASSLTSGSLYEQYF. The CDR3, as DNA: TGTGCCAGCAGTCTCACCAGCGGGAGCCTATACGAGCAGTACTTC.

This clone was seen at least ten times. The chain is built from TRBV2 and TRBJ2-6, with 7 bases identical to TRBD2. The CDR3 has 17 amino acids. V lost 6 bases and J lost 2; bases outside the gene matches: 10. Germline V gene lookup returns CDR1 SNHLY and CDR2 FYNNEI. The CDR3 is CASRGHSGNPGANVLTF. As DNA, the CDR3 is TGTGCCAGCAGGGGCCACAGCGGGAACCCTGGGGCCAACGTCCTGACTTTC.

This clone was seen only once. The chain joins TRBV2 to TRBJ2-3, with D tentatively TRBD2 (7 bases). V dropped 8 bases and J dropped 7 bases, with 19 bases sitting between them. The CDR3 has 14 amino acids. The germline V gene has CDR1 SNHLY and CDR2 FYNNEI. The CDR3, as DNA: TGTGCCAGCCGCTCTGGGGAGGGGGATTATACGCAGTATTTT. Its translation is CASRSGEGDYTQYF.

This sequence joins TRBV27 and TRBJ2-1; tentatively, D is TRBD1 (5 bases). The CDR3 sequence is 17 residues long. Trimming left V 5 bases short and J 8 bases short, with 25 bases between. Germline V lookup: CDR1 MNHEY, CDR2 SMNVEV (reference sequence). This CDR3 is CASSPTSGKQGADEQFF. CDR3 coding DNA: TGTGCCAGCAGTCCAACCTCAGGGAAACAAGGAGCCGATGAGCAGTTCTTC.

CDR3 amino acids: CASSSRQGRYEKLFF. The CDR3 DNA follows: TGTGCCAGCAGCTCCAGACAGGGGCGTTATGAAAAACTGTTTTTT. This chain connects TRBV7-6 to TRBJ1-4, with 8 positions matching TRBD1. V trimming: 4 bases; J trimming: 6 bases; junction bases outside the gene matches: 7. Germline V gives CDR1 SGHVS, CDR2 FNYEAQ. The CDR3 extends over 15 amino acids.

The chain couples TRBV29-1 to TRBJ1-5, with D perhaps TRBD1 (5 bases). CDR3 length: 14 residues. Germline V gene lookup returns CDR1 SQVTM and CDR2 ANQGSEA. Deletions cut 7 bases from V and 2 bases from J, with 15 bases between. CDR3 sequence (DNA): TGCAGCGCCATAGAGCGGGGGGGCAATCAGCCCCAGCATTTT. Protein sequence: CSAIERGGNQPQHF.

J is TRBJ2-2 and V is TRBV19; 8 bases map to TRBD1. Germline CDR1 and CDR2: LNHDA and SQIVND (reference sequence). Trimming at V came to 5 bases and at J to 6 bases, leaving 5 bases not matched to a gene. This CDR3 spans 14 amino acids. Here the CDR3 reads CASSPRQGPGELFF. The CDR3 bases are TGTGCCAGTAGTCCCCGACAGGGGCCCGGGGAGCTGTTTTTT.

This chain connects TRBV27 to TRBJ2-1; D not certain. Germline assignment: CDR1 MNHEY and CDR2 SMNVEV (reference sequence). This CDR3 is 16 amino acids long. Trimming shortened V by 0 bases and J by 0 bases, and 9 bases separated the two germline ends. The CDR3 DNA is TGTGCCAGCAGTTTATCTACGGCAGGCTCCTACAATGAGCAGTTCTTC. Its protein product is CASSLSTAGSYNEQFF.